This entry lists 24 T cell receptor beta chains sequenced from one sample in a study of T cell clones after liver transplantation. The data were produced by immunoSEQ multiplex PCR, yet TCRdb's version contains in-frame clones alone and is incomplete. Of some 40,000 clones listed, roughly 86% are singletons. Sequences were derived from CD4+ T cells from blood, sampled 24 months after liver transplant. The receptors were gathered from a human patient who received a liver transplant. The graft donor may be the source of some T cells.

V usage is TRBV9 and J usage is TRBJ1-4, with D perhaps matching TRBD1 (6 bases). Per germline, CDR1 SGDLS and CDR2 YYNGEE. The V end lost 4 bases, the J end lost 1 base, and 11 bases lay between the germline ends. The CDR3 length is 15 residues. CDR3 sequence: CASSTQGGTNEKLFF. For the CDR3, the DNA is TGTGCCAGCAGCACACAGGGAGGAACTAATGAAAAACTGTTTTTT.

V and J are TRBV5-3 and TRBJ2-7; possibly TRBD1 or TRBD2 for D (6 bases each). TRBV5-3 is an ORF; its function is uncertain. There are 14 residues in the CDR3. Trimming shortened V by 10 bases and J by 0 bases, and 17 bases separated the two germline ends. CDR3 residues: CAPGAQRVSYEQYF. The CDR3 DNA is TGTGCCCCAGGGGCCCAGCGGGTCTCCTACGAGCAGTACTTC.

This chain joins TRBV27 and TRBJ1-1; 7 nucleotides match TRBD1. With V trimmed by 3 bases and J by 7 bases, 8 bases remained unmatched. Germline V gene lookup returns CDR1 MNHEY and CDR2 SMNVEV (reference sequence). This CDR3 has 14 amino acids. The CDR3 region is CASSFGQGGVEAFF. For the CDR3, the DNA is TGTGCCAGCAGTTTTGGTCAGGGGGGCGTTGAAGCTTTCTTT.

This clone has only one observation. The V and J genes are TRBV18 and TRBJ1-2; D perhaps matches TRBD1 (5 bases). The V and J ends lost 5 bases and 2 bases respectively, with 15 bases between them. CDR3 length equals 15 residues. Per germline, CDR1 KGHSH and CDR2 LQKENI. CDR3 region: CASSKEGRRNYGYTF. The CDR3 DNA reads TGTGCCAGCTCAAAAGAGGGGCGGAGGAACTATGGCTACACCTTC.

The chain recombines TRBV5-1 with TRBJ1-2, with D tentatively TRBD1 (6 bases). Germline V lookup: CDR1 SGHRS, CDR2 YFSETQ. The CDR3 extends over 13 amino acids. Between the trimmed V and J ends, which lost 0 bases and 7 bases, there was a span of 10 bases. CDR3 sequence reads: CASSLGDNGGYTF. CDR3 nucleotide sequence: TGCGCCAGCAGCTTGGGGGACAACGGTGGCTACACCTTC.

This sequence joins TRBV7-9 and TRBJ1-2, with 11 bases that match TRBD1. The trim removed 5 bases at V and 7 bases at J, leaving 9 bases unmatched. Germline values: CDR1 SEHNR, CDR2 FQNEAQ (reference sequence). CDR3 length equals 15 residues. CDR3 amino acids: CASSPGQGAIFGYTF. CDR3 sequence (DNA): TGTGCCAGCAGCCCCGGACAGGGGGCAATTTTTGGCTACACCTTC.

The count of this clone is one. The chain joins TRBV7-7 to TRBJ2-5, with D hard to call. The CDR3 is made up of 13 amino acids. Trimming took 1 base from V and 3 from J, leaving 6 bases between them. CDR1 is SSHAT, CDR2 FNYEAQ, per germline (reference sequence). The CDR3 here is CASSLDSKETQYF. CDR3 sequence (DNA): TGTGCCAGCAGCTTAGACAGTAAAGAGACCCAGTACTTC.

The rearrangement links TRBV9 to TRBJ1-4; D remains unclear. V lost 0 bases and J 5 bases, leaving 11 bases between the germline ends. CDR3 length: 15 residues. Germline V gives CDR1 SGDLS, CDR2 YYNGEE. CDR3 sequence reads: CASSVGVGSNEKLFF. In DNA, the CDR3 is TGTGCCAGCAGCGTAGGTGTCGGATCCAATGAAAAACTGTTTTTT.

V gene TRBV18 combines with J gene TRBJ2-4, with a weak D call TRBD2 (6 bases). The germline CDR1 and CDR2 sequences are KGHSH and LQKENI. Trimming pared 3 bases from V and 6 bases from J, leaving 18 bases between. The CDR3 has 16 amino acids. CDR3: CASSPPSETVRNIQYF. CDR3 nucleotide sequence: TGTGCCAGCTCACCTCCTAGCGAAACCGTGCGAAACATTCAGTACTTC. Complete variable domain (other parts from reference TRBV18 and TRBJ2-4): NAGVMQNPRHLVRRRGQEARLRCSPMKGHSHVYWYRQLPEEGLKFMVYLQKENIIDESGMPKERFSAEFPKEGPSILRIQQVVRGDSAAYFCASSPPSETVRNIQYFGAGTRLSVL.

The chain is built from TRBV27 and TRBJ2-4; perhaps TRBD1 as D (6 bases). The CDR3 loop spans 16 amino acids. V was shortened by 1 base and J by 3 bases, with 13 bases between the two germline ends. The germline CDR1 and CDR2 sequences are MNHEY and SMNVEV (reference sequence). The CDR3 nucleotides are TGTGCCAGCAGTTTATTTGTGGGGGCGCGCAAAAACATTCAGTACTTC. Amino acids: CASSLFVGARKNIQYF.

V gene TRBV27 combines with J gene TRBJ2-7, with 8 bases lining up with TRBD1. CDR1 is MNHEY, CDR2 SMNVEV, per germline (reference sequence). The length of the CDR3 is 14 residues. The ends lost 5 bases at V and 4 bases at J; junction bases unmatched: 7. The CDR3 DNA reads TGTGCCAGCAGTGCGGACAGGGCAGTTTACGAGCAGTACTTC. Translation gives CASSADRAVYEQYF.

The CDR3 DNA follows: TGTGCCAGCAGTTTCGAAAATCAGCCCCAGCATTTT. Amino acids: CASSFENQPQHF. This chain links TRBV27 with TRBJ1-5; no reliable D call. This CDR3 has 12 amino acids. V dropped 3 bases and J dropped 4 bases, with 4 bases sitting between them. From germline, CDR1 is MNHEY and CDR2 SMNVEV (reference sequence).

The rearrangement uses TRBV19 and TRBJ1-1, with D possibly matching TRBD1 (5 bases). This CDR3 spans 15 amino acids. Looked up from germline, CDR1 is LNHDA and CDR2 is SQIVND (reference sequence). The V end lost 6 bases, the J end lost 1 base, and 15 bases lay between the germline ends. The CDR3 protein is CASRRGKAENTEAFF. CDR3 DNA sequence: TGTGCCAGTAGAAGGGGCAAGGCTGAGAACACTGAAGCTTTCTTT. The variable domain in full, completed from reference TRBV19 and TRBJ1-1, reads DGGITQSPKYLFRKEGQNVTLSCEQNLNHDAMYWYRQDPGQGLRLIYYSQIVNDFQKGDIAEGYSVSREKKESFPLTVTSAQKNPTAFYLCASRRGKAENTEAFFGQGTRLTVV.

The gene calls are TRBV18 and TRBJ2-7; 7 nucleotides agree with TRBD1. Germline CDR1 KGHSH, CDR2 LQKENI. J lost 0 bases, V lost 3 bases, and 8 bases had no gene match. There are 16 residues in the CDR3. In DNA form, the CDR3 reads TGTGCCAGCTCACCTTATACCGGGACAGTCTCCTACGAGCAGTACTTC. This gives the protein CASSPYTGTVSYEQYF.

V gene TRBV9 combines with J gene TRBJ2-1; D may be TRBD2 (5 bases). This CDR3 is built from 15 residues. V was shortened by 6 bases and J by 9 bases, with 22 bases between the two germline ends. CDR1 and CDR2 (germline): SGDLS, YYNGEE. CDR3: CASKGLDSPAGEQFF. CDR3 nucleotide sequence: TGTGCCAGCAAAGGCTTGGACTCGCCGGCCGGTGAGCAGTTCTTC.

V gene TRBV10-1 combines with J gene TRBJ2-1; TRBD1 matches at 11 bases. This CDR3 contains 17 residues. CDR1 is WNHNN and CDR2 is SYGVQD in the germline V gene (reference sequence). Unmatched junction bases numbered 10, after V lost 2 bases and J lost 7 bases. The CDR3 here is CASSEGKGDRGCNEQFF. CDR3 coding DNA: TGCGCCAGCAGTGAGGGGAAGGGGGACAGGGGGTGTAATGAGCAGTTCTTC.

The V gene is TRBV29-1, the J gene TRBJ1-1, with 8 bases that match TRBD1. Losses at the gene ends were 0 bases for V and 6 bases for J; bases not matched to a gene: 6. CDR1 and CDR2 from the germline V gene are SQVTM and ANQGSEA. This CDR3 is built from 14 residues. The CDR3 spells CSVEDAGGKAEAFF. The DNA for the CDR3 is TGCAGCGTTGAAGATGCAGGGGGCAAGGCTGAAGCTTTCTTT.

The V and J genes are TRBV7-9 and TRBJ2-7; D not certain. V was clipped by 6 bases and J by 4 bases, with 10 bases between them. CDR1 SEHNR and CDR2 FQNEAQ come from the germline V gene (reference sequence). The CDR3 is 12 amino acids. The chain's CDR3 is CASRPLSYEQYF. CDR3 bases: TGTGCCAGCAGGCCCTTATCTTACGAGCAGTACTTC.

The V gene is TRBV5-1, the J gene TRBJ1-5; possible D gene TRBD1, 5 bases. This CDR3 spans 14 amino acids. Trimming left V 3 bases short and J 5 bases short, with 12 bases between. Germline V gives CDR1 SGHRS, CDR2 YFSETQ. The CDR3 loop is CASSSDGADQPQHF. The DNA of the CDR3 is TGCGCCAGCAGCTCCGACGGGGCAGATCAGCCCCAGCATTTT.

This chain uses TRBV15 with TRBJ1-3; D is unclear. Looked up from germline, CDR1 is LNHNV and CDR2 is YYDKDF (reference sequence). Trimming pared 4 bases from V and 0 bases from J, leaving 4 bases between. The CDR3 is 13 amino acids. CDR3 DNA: TGTGCCACCAGCACAGGCTCTGGAAACACCATATATTTT. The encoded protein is CATSTGSGNTIYF.

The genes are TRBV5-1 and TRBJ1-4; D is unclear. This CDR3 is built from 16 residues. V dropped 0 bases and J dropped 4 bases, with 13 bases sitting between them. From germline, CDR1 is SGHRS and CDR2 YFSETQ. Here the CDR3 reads CASSLGTALGNEKLFF. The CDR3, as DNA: TGCGCCAGCAGCTTGGGGACGGCCTTAGGTAATGAAAAACTGTTTTTT.

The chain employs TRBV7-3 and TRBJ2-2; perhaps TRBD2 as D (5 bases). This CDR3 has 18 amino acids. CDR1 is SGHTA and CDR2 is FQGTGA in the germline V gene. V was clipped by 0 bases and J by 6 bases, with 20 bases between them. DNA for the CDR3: TGTGCCAGCAGCTTAACGGTCGGGTTCGGGGAAATCCCCGGGGAGCTGTTTTTT. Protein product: CASSLTVGFGEIPGELFF.

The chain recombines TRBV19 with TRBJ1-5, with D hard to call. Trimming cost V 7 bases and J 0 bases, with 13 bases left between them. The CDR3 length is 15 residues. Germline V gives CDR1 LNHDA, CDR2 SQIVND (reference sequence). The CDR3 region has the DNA TGTGCCAGTAACCCCGAGGGTCATAGCAATCAGCCCCAGCATTTT. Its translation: CASNPEGHSNQPQHF.

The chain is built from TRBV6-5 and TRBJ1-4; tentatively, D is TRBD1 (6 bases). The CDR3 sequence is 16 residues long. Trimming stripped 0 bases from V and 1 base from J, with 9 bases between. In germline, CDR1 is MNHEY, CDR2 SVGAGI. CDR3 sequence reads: CASSYSIRGTNEKLFF. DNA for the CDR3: TGTGCCAGCAGTTACTCGATCAGGGGAACTAATGAAAAACTGTTTTTT.